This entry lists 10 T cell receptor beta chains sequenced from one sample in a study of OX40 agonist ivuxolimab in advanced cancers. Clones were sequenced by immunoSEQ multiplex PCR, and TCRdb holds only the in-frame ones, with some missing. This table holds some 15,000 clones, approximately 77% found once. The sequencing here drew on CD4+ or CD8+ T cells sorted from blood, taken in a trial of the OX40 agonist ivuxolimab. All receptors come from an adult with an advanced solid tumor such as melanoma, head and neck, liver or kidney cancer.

CDR3 residues: CASSYTDPGANEAFF. The DNA of the CDR3 is TGTGCCAGCAGTTATACGGACCCGGGGGCCAATGAAGCTTTCTTT. The V call is TRBV6-5, the J call TRBJ1-1, with D tentatively TRBD1 (6 bases). CDR3 length: 15 amino acids. Germline values: CDR1 MNHEY, CDR2 SVGAGI. The V end lost 3 bases, the J end lost 7 bases, and 18 bases lay between the germline ends.

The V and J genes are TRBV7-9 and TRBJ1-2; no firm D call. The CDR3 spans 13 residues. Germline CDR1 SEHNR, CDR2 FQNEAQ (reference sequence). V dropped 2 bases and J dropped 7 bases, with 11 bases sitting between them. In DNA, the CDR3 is TGTGCCAGCAGCTTATCTCAGGAACGTGGCTACACCTTC. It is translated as CASSLSQERGYTF.

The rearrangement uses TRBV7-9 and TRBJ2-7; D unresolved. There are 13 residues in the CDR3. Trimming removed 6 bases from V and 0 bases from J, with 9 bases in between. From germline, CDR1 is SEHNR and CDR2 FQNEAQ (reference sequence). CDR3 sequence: CASSYRSSYEQYF. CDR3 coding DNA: TGTGCCAGCAGTTACCGAAGCTCCTACGAGCAGTACTTC.

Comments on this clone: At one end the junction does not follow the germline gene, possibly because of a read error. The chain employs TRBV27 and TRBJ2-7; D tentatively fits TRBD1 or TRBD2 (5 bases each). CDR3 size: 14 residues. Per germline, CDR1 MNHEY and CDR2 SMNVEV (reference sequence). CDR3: CASSLSRGSYEQYF. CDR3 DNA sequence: TGTGCCAGCAGTCTATCGAGGGGCTCCTACGAGCAGTACTTC.

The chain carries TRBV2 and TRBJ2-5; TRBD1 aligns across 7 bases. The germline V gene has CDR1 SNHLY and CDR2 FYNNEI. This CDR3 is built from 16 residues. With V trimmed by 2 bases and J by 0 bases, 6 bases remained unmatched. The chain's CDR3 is CASSEMGQFNQETQYF. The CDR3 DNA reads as TGTGCCAGCAGTGAAATGGGACAGTTTAACCAAGAGACCCAGTACTTC. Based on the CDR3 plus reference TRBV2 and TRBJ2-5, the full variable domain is EPEVTQTPSHQVTQMGQEVILRCVPISNHLYFYWYRQILGQKVEFLVSFYNNEISEKSEIFDDQFSVERPDGSNFTLKIRSTKLEDSAMYFCASSEMGQFNQETQYFGPGTRLLVL.

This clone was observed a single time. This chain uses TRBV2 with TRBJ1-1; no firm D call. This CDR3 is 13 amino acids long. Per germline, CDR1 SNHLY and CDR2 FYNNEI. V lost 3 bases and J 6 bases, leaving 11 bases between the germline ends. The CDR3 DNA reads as TGTGCCAGCAGTGATTCAGTGCTCTCTGAAGCTTTCTTT. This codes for CASSDSVLSEAFF.

As DNA, the CDR3 is TGTGCCAGCAAAGAGGGAGGGTACAATGAGCAGTTCTTC. Its protein is CASKEGGYNEQFF. The rearrangement links TRBV9 to TRBJ2-1, with 7 bases lining up with TRBD2. The V and J ends lost 6 bases and 4 bases, in that order; junction bases with no gene match: 4. Germline-derived CDR1 and CDR2 are SGDLS and YYNGEE. CDR3 length: 13 residues.

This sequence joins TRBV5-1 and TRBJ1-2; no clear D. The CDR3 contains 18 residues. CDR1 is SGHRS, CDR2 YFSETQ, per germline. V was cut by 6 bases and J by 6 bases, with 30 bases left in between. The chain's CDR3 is CASKPHPGAHAAPNGYTF. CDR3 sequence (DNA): TGCGCCAGCAAGCCCCACCCGGGAGCCCACGCCGCCCCAAATGGCTACACCTTC.

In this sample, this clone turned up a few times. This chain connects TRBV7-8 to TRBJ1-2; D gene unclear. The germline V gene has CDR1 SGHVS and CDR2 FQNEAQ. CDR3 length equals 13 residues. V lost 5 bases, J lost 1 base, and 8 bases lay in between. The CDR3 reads CASSENNNYGYTF. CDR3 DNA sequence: TGTGCCAGCAGCGAAAACAATAACTATGGCTACACCTTC.

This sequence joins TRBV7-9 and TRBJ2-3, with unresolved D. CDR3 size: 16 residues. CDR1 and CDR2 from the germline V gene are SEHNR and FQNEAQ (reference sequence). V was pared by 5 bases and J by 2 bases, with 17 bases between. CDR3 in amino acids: CASSLGFALLTDTQYF. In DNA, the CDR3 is TGTGCCAGCAGCCTAGGGTTCGCTTTACTCACAGATACGCAGTATTTT. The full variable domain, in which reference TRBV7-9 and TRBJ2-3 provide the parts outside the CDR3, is DTGVSQNPRHKITKRGQNVTFRCDPISEHNRLYWYRQTLGQGPEFLTYFQNEAQLEKSRLLSDRFSAERPKGSFSTLEIQRTEQGDSAMYLCASSLGFALLTDTQYFGPGTRLTVL.